This T cell receptor beta chain derives from a study of blood T cell repertoires in COVID-19. The CDR3 covers 15 residues. The germline V gene has CDR1 SGHNT and CDR2 YYREEE (reference sequence). The trim removed 6 bases at V and 4 bases at J, leaving 12 bases unmatched. Sequencing used immunoSEQ multiplex PCR; TCRdb keeps in-frame clones, though not all of them. The sample holds 360,000 or so clones, just under 90% seen once. The sequence was obtained from a woman in her thirties who had recovered from COVID-19. Sequences were obtained from PBMCs or T cells enriched from blood (not recorded which). The rearrangement joins TRBV5-4 to TRBJ1-1, with 7 nucleotides matching TRBD1. In nucleotides, the CDR3 is TGTGCCAGCACGTACAGGGGACAGCCCCTCACTGAAGCTTTCTTT. It is translated as CASTYRGQPLTEAFF.